This TCR beta chain was documented in a study of cytomegalovirus exposure and HLA in healthy donors. Study observations and caveats: Immune exposure data for these donors was limited to CMV serostatus.

This CDR3 is built from 16 residues. Germline V CDR1 and CDR2: LGHNA, YNFKEQ. V shed 0 bases and J 0 bases; nucleotides not matched to a gene: 1. PCR was performed using 60 Vbeta and 13 Jbeta primers. The protocol was immunoSEQ multiplex PCR, while the TCRdb copy is restricted to in-frame clones and leaves out a portion. Among about 120,000 clones listed, around 86% were seen once. On this clone itself: Its antigen is unidentified.

The clonotype comes from a man aged 30 to 45 in good health and CMV-seronegative. The material sequenced was PBMCs. The V call is TRBV4-2, the J call TRBJ2-7, with TRBD2 matching 11 bases. The CDR3 reads CASSQDGTSGSYEQYF. The CDR3 DNA is TGTGCCAGCAGCCAAGATGGGACTAGCGGCTCCTACGAGCAGTACTTC.